This TCR beta chain was retrieved from a study of blood T cell repertoires in COVID-19. Overall study context: Material from acute and convalescent COVID-19 was sourced from the United States, Italy and Spain. PBMCs, B-cell-depleted T cells, or T cells were the source of the cDNA or gDNA that made up the material.

As handled by the study authors: Amplification with reference gene primers provided the estimates of nucleated cell counts. Assay: immunoSEQ multiplex PCR; the TCRdb copy retains only in-frame clones and omits some. V, J and clone size reflect that table, while D and trimming were determined from the DNA. The data show 150,000 or so clones, around 86% seen once. The germline V gene encodes CDR1 MDHEN and CDR2 SYDVKM. The CDR3 runs 15 residues. The ends lost 5 bases at V and 5 bases at J; junction bases unmatched: 8. Sequencing was carried out using peripheral blood. V and J are TRBV28 and TRBJ2-5; 10 positions match TRBD2. This receptor was obtained from a man aged 80 or over with acute or convalescent COVID-19. The CDR3 DNA reads as TGTGCCAGCAGTGCCGGACTAGCGGTGGGGGAGACCCAGTACTTC. Protein product: CASSAGLAVGETQYF.